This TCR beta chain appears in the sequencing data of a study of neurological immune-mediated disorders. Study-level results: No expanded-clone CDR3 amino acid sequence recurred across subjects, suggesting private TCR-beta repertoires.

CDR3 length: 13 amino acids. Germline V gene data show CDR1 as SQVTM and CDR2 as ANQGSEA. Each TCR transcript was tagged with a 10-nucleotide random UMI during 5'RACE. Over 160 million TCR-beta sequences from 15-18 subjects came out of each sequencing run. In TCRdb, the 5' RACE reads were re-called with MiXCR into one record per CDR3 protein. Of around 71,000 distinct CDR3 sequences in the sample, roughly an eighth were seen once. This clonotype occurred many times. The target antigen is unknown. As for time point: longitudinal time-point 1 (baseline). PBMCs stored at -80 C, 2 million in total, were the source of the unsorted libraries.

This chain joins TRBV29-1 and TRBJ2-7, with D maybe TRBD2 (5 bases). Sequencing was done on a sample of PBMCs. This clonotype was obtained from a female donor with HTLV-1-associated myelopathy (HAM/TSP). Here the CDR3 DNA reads TGCAGAGCACCAAAGGAGGAGAGTTACGAGCAGTACTTC. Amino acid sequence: CRAPKEESYEQYF.